Given below is one T cell receptor beta chain in context. The data stem from a study of control samples from healthy donors and cancer patients. Clones were read by immunoSEQ multiplex PCR, and TCRdb kept only the in-frame ones, dropping some. The data show some 200,000 clones, roughly 91% seen once. This CDR3 is built from 14 residues. Germline CDR1 is SGHTA and CDR2 is FQGTGA. Germline trimming cut 4 bases from V and 7 bases from J; bases unmatched to any gene: 2. This TCR came from a woman aged 25 to 39 in good health. This chain joins TRBV7-3 and TRBJ2-7, with 15 bases aligning to TRBD2. The source material was blood. The CDR3 region has the DNA TGTGCCAGCAGCTCGGGACTAGCGGGAGGTGAGCAGTACTTC. It is translated as CASSSGLAGGEQYF. The whole variable domain, filled in from reference TRBV7-3 and TRBJ2-7, reads GAGVSQTPSNKVTEKGKYVELRCDPISGHTALYWYRQSLGQGPEFLIYFQGTGAADDSGLPNDRFFAVRPEGSVSTLKIQRTERGDSAVYLCASSSGLAGGEQYFGPGTRLTVT.